These T cell receptor beta chains were read from a single sample in a study of T cells in Graves' hyperthyroidism and ophthalmopathy. Each CDR3 protein is one row after TCRdb ran MiXCR on the multiplex PCR reads. Of roughly 750,000 distinct CDR3 sequences listed, 16% are singletons. Sequencing was performed on blood. The receptors stem from a man in his late teens or twenties with Graves' hyperthyroidism. Each CDR3 is given with its conserved first and last residue. The D gene is left open where the match is weak. Not every row has a clone size; where given, it reads once, few, many or a size class.

V	J	size	length	D	CDR3	DNA
TRBV19	TRBJ1-1	-	13	TRBD1	CASSLHRGTEAFF	TGTGCCAGTAGTCTCCACAGGGGCACTGAAGCTTTCTTT
TRBV19	TRBJ1-5	-	13	-	CASRNMGNQPQHF	TGTGCCAGTAGGAACATGGGGAATCAGCCCCAGCATTTT
TRBV15	TRBJ2-1	few	13	-	CATSSRIYNEQFF	TGTGCCACCAGCAGCAGGATTTACAATGAGCAGTTCTTC
TRBV7-3	TRBJ2-5	many	13	-	CASSFKLRETQYF	TGTGCCAGCAGCTTTAAATTGAGAGAGACCCAGTACTTC
TRBV29-1	TRBJ2-3	-	14	TRBD1	CSVWTGLPADTQYF	TGCAGCGTGTGGACAGGGCTACCCGCAGATACGCAGTATTTT
TRBV6-1	TRBJ2-1	few	12	TRBD2	CASTSGSGEQFF	TGTGCCAGCACTAGCGGGAGCGGTGAGCAGTTCTTC
TRBV20-1	TRBJ2-3	-	14	-	CSATPGASTDTQYF	TGCAGTGCTACCCCGGGAGCTAGCACAGATACGCAGTATTTT
TRBV6-2/TRBV6-3	TRBJ2-1	many	17	-	CASSYVASLYSYNEQFF	TGTGCCAGCAGTTACGTCGCTTCCTTATACTCCTACAATGAGCAGTTCTTC
TRBV12-3/TRBV12-4	TRBJ1-2	many	14	-	CASSSPRDRYGYTF	TGTGCCAGCAGTTCGCCCCGGGACCGGTATGGCTACACCTTC
TRBV5-1	TRBJ1-5	-	13	-	CASRREGGGPQHF	TGCGCCAGCCGTCGTGAGGGAGGCGGGCCCCAGCATTTT
TRBV6-1	TRBJ2-1	few	15	TRBD1	CASRPQGNAYNEQFF	TGTGCCAGCAGGCCACAGGGGAACGCCTACAATGAGCAGTTCTTC
TRBV2	TRBJ1-2	-	14	-	CASSESSVASGYTF	TGTGCCAGCAGTGAAAGCTCGGTTGCAAGTGGCTACACCTTC
TRBV3-1	TRBJ2-2	many	15	-	CASSQDVRRSGELFF	TGTGCCAGCAGCCAAGATGTGAGGAGATCCGGGGAGCTGTTTTTT
TRBV6-1	TRBJ2-1	many	14	-	CASSPFQDRNEQFF	TGTGCCAGCAGTCCCTTCCAAGACCGAAATGAGCAGTTCTTC
TRBV12-3/TRBV12-4	TRBJ2-7	many	14	TRBD1	CASSSWTGLHEQYF	TGTGCCAGCAGTTCCTGGACAGGGCTGCACGAGCAGTACTTC
TRBV20-1	TRBJ2-1	-	16	TRBD2	CSARDAGGSSYNEQFF	TGCAGTGCTAGAGATGCGGGGGGAAGCTCCTACAATGAGCAGTTCTTC
TRBV7-8	TRBJ2-7	few	15	-	CASSSRTALPYEQYF	TGTGCCAGCAGCTCACGGACAGCTCTCCCGTACGAGCAGTACTTC
TRBV27	TRBJ1-1	-	14	-	CASSLLDWNTEAFF	TGTGCCAGCAGCCTACTCGATTGGAACACTGAAGCTTTCTTT
TRBV28	TRBJ1-4	-	13	-	CASIRGGNEKLFF	TGTGCCAGCATAAGGGGAGGTAATGAAAAACTGTTTTTT
TRBV13	TRBJ2-7	-	16	TRBD1	CASSPDSGQGAYEQYF	TGTGCCAGCAGCCCGGACTCGGGACAGGGGGCCTACGAGCAGTACTTC
TRBV28	TRBJ2-7	many	12	-	CASKDYSYEQYF	TGTGCCAGCAAGGACTACTCCTACGAGCAGTACTTC
TRBV7-2	TRBJ2-1	many	14	TRBD2	CASSLTGGAHEQFF	TGTGCCAGCAGCTTAACGGGGGGGGCGCATGAGCAGTTCTTC
TRBV7-2	TRBJ2-7	many	13	-	CASSSGAWLEQYF	TGTGCCAGCAGCTCGGGGGCGTGGCTCGAGCAGTACTTC
TRBV7-2	TRBJ2-3	-	13	-	CASSMGLPDTQYF	TGTGCCAGCAGCATGGGACTGCCAGATACGCAGTATTTT
TRBV6-2/TRBV6-3	TRBJ2-1	-	14	-	CASRGEQTYNEQFF	TGTGCCAGCAGGGGTGAGCAAACCTACAATGAGCAGTTCTTC
TRBV19	TRBJ2-5	few	13	-	CASSRAFQETQYF	TGTGCCAGTAGTCGGGCTTTCCAAGAGACCCAGTACTTC
TRBV29-1	TRBJ1-1	few	13	-	CSVPKGVEGEAFF	TGCAGCGTCCCAAAGGGGGTCGAGGGTGAAGCTTTCTTT